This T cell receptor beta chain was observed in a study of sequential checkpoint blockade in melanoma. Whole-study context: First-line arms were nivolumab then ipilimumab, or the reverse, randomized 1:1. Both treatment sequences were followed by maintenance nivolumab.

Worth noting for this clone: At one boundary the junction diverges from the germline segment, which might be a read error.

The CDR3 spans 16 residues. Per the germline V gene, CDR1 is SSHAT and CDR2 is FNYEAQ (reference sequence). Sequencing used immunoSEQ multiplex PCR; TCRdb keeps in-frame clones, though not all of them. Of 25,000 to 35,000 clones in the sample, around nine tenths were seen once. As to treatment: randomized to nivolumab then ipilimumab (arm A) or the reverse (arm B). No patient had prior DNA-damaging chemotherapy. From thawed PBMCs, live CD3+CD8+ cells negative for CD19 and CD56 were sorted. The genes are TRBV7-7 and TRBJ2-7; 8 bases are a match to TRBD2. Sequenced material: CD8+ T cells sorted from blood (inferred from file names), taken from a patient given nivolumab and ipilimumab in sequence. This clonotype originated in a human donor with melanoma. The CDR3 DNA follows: TGTGCTAGCAGCCCCTCGGGAGGGTTGGGGGCTCACGAGCAGTACTTC. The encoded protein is CASSPSGGLGAHEQYF.